One and the same sample provided the 23 T cell receptor beta chains below, sequenced in a study of blood T cell repertoires in COVID-19. Assay: immunoSEQ multiplex PCR; the TCRdb copy retains only in-frame clones and omits some. The table lists 100,000 to 150,000 clones, 75% to 85% of them singletons. Sequenced input: peripheral blood. The receptors here all came from a man aged 40-49 years with active or convalescent COVID-19.

CDR3 sequence reads: CATSDPGPGGKTQYF. CDR3 coding DNA: TGTGCCACCAGTGACCCTGGACCTGGAGGGAAGACCCAGTACTTC. The V gene is TRBV24-1, the J gene TRBJ2-5; D perhaps matches TRBD2 (6 bases). Germline CDR1 reads KGHDR; CDR2 reads SFDVKD. V shed 4 bases and J shed 6 bases, with 17 bases lying between them. CDR3 length: 15 amino acids.

A few counts support this clone. V usage is TRBV11-3 and J usage is TRBJ1-1; the match to TRBD1 covers 7 bases. J was trimmed by 8 bases and V by 4 bases; bases with no gene match: 4. Germline V lookup: CDR1 SGHNT, CDR2 YENEEA. CDR3 length: 12 amino acids. The CDR3 region has the DNA TGTGCCAGCAGCTACCTAGGGGGCGAAGCTTTCTTT. This encodes CASSYLGGEAFF.

The chain links TRBV15 to TRBJ2-7; D call uncertain. CDR1 LNHNV and CDR2 YYDKDF come from the germline V gene (reference sequence). The CDR3 sequence is 14 residues long. Trimming removed 4 bases from V and 0 bases from J, with 10 bases in between. DNA for the CDR3: TGTGCCACCAGCACCCTATTGAGCTCCTACGAGCAGTACTTC. Its protein product is CATSTLLSSYEQYF.

The genes are TRBV7-3 and TRBJ2-5, with 8 bases identical to TRBD1. Germline V lookup: CDR1 SGHTA, CDR2 FQGTGA. V shed 5 bases, J shed 2 bases, and the junction held 7 bases outside the gene matches. The CDR3 spans 15 residues. The CDR3 DNA is TGTGCCAGCAGCCTTACGGGGACAGGACAAGAGACCCAGTACTTC. Its protein is CASSLTGTGQETQYF.

V is TRBV3-1 (or the pseudogene TRBV3-2) and J is TRBJ1-6; 9 bases are a match to TRBD1. The CDR3 runs to 14 residues. The germline V gene encodes CDR1 LGHDT and CDR2 YNNKEL (reference sequence). After removal of 3 bases from V and 7 bases from J, the junction contained 1 base not matched to a gene. CDR3 nucleotides: TGTGCCAGCAGCCAGGGACAGGGAAATTCACCCCTCCACTTT. Translation gives CASSQGQGNSPLHF.

This chain links TRBV27 with TRBJ2-7; D is uncertain. From germline, CDR1 is MNHEY and CDR2 SMNVEV (reference sequence). The CDR3 runs to 13 residues. V lost 6 bases and J lost 0, with 9 bases in between. The CDR3 sequence: CASRGASSYEQYF. The CDR3, as DNA: TGTGCCAGCAGAGGTGCTAGCTCCTACGAGCAGTACTTC.

This clone was seen repeatedly, ten times or more. The chain employs TRBV11-3 and TRBJ1-2; 12 positions match TRBD1. Germline loops: CDR1 SGHNT, CDR2 YENEEA. The length of the CDR3 is 14 residues. V dropped 5 bases and J dropped 7; count of bases not matched to a gene: 5. CDR3 sequence: CASSPGQGAGGYTF. The CDR3 nucleotides are TGTGCCAGCAGCCCGGGACAGGGGGCGGGTGGCTACACCTTC.

The J gene is TRBJ1-1, the V gene TRBV25-1; maybe TRBD1 (5 bases). The germline V gene has CDR1 MGHDK and CDR2 SYGVNS. The CDR3 has 17 residues. Trimming took off 1 base at V and 0 bases at J, with 15 bases between the two ends. The CDR3 region has the DNA TGTGCCAGCAGTGAATGGGGGACTGAACACATGAACACTGAAGCTTTCTTT. Amino acids: CASSEWGTEHMNTEAFF. Full variable domain (remainder filled in from reference TRBV25-1 and TRBJ1-1): EADIYQTPRYLVIGTGKKITLECSQTMGHDKMYWYQQDPGMELHLIHYSYGVNSTEKGDLSSESTVSRIRTEHFPLTLESARPSHTSQYLCASSEWGTEHMNTEAFFGQGTRLTVV.

This clone was recorded a few times. The V call is TRBV2, the J call TRBJ1-1; D might be TRBD1 (6 bases). Germline CDR1 and CDR2: SNHLY and FYNNEI. The length of the CDR3 is 11 residues. The V end lost 6 bases, the J end lost 4 bases, and 6 bases lay between the germline ends. CDR3 DNA sequence: TGTGCCAGCAGGGACAGCACTGAAGCTTTCTTT. Translation: CASRDSTEAFF.

The chain employs TRBV7-3 and TRBJ1-1; D not resolved. The CDR3 is made up of 13 amino acids. Trimming removed 5 bases from V and 1 base from J, with 8 bases in between. The germline CDR1 and CDR2 sequences are SGHTA and FQGTGA. The CDR3 loop reads CASSPIGNTEAFF. CDR3 coding DNA: TGTGCCAGCAGCCCGATCGGGAACACTGAAGCTTTCTTT.

CDR3 DNA sequence: TGTGCCACATCGGACAGGGGGCTTGAGACCCAGTACTTC. This sequence encodes CATSDRGLETQYF. This chain connects TRBV24-1 to TRBJ2-5; 11 bases are shared with TRBD1. V lost 10 bases, J lost 5 bases, and 5 bases stayed unmatched. The germline V gene has CDR1 KGHDR and CDR2 SFDVKD. The CDR3 has 13 amino acids.

The J gene is TRBJ1-2, the V gene TRBV5-1; 7 positions agree with TRBD1. Trimming removed 3 bases from V and 7 bases from J; junction bases left unmatched: 0. Germline V CDR1 and CDR2: SGHRS, YFSETQ. The CDR3 has 11 residues. The CDR3 is CASSSGGGYTF. Here the CDR3 DNA reads TGCGCCAGCAGCTCAGGGGGTGGCTACACCTTC.

J is TRBJ1-2 and V is TRBV25-1, with TRBD1 matching over 8 bases. This CDR3 has 16 amino acids. V was clipped by 5 bases and J by 3 bases; unmatched bases: 11. From germline, CDR1 is MGHDK and CDR2 SYGVNS. CDR3 amino acids: CASSPRNPGGDYGYTF. The CDR3 DNA reads TGTGCCAGCAGTCCCCGCAACCCAGGGGGCGACTATGGCTACACCTTC.

The chain recombines TRBV30 with TRBJ2-3; TRBD2 agrees at 8 bases. CDR1 and CDR2 from the germline V gene are GTSNPN and SVGIG (reference sequence). This CDR3 comprises 14 residues. J was trimmed by 4 bases and V by 2 bases; bases with no gene match: 5. The CDR3 bases are TGTGCCTGGAGTCCCGGGGGGGGCTCAGATACGCAGTATTTT. Translation gives CAWSPGGGSDTQYF.

This clone was found a few times. The CDR3: CASSRRETPNTEAFF. For the CDR3, the DNA is TGTGCCAGCAGCCGGAGGGAGACACCGAACACTGAAGCTTTCTTT. The rearrangement links TRBV6-7 to TRBJ1-1; no definite D call. TRBV6-7 is an ORF, and what it does is uncertain. The V gene lost 6 bases and the J gene lost 1 base, with 15 bases spanning the gap. The length of the CDR3 is 15 residues.

The chain employs TRBV5-4 and TRBJ2-3, with no clear D. This CDR3 is 15 amino acids long. CDR1 is SGHNT, CDR2 YYREEE, per germline (reference sequence). V lost 2 bases and J 5 bases, leaving 15 bases between the germline ends. The CDR3 DNA reads TGTGCCAGCAGCTTCTTTAGCAGAACGGGAGATACGCAGTATTTT. Its protein product is CASSFFSRTGDTQYF.

The rearrangement links TRBV4-1 to TRBJ1-4; TRBD1 matches at 9 bases. CDR3 size: 15 residues. Looked up from germline, CDR1 is MGHRA and CDR2 is YSYEKL. V lost 2 bases to trimming and J lost 8 bases; unmatched junction nucleotides: 6. CDR3 region: CASSQPTGGKEKLFF. The CDR3 DNA sequence: TGCGCCAGCAGCCAACCTACAGGGGGCAAGGAAAAACTGTTTTTT.

CDR3 protein: CASSRDSVNEKLFF. The CDR3 DNA sequence: TGTGCCAGCAGTAGGGACAGCGTTAATGAAAAACTGTTTTTT. The V and J genes are TRBV2 and TRBJ1-4; TRBD1 agrees at 7 bases. CDR3 length equals 14 residues. Germline trimming cut 5 bases from V and 4 bases from J; bases unmatched to any gene: 4. In germline, CDR1 is SNHLY, CDR2 FYNNEI.

V and J are TRBV12-3 or TRBV12-4 and TRBJ1-1; 8 nucleotides match TRBD1. The CDR3 contains 13 residues. V trimming: 6 bases; J trimming: 8 bases; junction bases outside the gene matches: 8. CDR3 sequence: CASRPGQGTEAFF. The CDR3 region has the DNA TGTGCCAGCAGACCCGGACAGGGTACCGAAGCTTTCTTT.

The chain employs TRBV9 and TRBJ1-2; a possible D gene is TRBD1 (6 bases). V was trimmed by 2 bases and J by 8 bases, leaving 25 bases between them. Germline CDR1 and CDR2: SGDLS and YYNGEE. This CDR3 is 17 amino acids long. The DNA of the CDR3 is TGTGCCAGCAGCGTCGAGCCCGGGACATTAACTTCACGCGGCTACACCTTC. Its protein product is CASSVEPGTLTSRGYTF.

The J gene is TRBJ1-2, the V gene TRBV10-2; no clear D. With 4 bases removed from V and 10 bases from J, the gap between germline ends came to 16 bases. The CDR3 consists of 13 residues. CDR1 is WSHSY and CDR2 is SAAADI in the germline V gene. CDR3 sequence (DNA): TGCGCCAGCAGTGTTGGTCGGGGAGGGCACTACACCTTC. Translation gives CASSVGRGGHYTF.

Written as DNA, the CDR3 is TGTGCCAGCTCACCACCGGAGCGGGGAGGAGGCATTCAGTACTTC. Translated: CASSPPERGGGIQYF. The rearrangement joins TRBV18 to TRBJ2-4; TRBD2 matches at 7 bases. CDR3 length: 15 amino acids. CDR1 is KGHSH and CDR2 is LQKENI in the germline V gene. After removal of 0 bases from V and 9 bases from J, the junction contained 8 bases not matched to a gene.

The chain joins TRBV19 to TRBJ2-3, with a weak D call TRBD1 (6 bases). The V gene lost 4 bases and the J gene lost 4 bases, with 15 bases spanning the gap. Germline V gene lookup returns CDR1 LNHDA and CDR2 SQIVND (reference sequence). The CDR3 is 15 amino acids. CDR3: CASSTGQSSSDTQYF. The CDR3 nucleotides are TGTGCCAGTAGTACCGGACAGAGTAGTTCAGATACGCAGTATTTT.